Described below is a single TCR beta chain sequence and its context. What it binds is not known. Relative to the germline gene, one junction end is altered; a read error may explain this. The data were taken from a study of blood T cells in healthy people across ages. Regarding the study as a whole: The study lacked donor CMV status, which possibly confounded expanded clonotype changes.

A second PCR, run for roughly 7 to 12 cycles, used a sample-barcoded 5' primer plus a J-beta primer mix. TCRdb reprocessed the 5' RACE reads with MiXCR, giving one entry per CDR3 protein. Among approximately 800,000 distinct CDR3 sequences listed, roughly 24% were seen once. This CDR3 is 13 amino acids long. CDR1 is PRHDT and CDR2 is FYEKMQ in the germline V gene (reference sequence). This same sample was also taken into another study, of T cells of mothers and their children.

The chain recombines TRBV13 with TRBJ1-4; D not resolved. The clonotype originates from a boy between 10 and 17 years old in good health. What was sequenced was blood. CDR3 residues: CASSSHYSEKLFF. CDR3 coding DNA: TGCGCCAGCAGCTCACATTACAGTGAAAAACTGTTTTTT.